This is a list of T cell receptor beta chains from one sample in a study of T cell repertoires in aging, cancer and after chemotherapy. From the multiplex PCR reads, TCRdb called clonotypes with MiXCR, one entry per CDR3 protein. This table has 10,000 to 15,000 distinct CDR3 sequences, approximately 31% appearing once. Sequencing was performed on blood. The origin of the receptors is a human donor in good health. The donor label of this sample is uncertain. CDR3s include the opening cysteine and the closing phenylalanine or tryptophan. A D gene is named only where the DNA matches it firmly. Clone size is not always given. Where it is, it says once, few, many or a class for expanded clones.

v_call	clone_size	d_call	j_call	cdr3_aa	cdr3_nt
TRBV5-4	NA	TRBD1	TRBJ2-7	CASSPDRAGSQYF	TGTGCCAGCAGCCCGGACAGGGCCGGCTCGCAGTACTTC
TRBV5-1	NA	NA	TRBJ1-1	CASSLGTANTEAFF	TGCGCCAGCAGCCTGGGGACGGCGAACACTGAAGCTTTCTTT
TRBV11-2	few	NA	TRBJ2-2	CASSLALGASGELFF	TGTGCCAGCAGCTTAGCTCTCGGGGCAAGCGGGGAGCTGTTTTTT
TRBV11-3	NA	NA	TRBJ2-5	CASSPGGTQETQYF	TGTGCCAGCAGCCCGGGGGGCACACAAGAGACCCAGTACTTC
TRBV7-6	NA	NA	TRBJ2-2	CASSSDSGRNTGELFF	TGTGCCAGCAGCTCCGACTCCGGGAGGAACACCGGGGAGCTGTTTTTT
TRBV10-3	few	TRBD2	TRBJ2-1	CAISELGLADNEQFF	TGTGCCATCAGTGAGTTGGGACTAGCGGATAATGAGCAGTTCTTC
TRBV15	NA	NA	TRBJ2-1	CATSREGGPNEQFF	TGTGCCACCAGCAGAGAGGGGGGACCCAATGAGCAGTTCTTC
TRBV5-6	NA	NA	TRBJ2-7	CASSLASGEYEQYF	TGTGCCAGCAGCTTGGCTTCAGGGGAATACGAGCAGTACTTC
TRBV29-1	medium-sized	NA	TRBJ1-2	CSVDRTASYGYTF	TGCAGCGTTGACCGGACAGCCTCCTATGGCTACACCTTC
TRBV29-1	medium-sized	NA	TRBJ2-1	CSVAGGSSYNEQFF	TGCAGCGTTGCAGGGGGGTCCTCCTACAATGAGCAGTTCTTC
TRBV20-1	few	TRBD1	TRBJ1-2	CSARDPTQGVYGYTF	TGCAGTGCTAGAGATCCAACCCAGGGGGTCTATGGCTACACCTTC
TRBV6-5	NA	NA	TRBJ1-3	CASSYYGAGNTIYF	TGTGCCAGCAGTTACTACGGAGCTGGAAACACCATATATTTT
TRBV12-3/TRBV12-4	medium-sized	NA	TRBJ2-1	CASSHDRNEQFF	TGTGCCAGCAGCCATGACCGGAACGAGCAGTTCTTC
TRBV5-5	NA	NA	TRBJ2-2	CASSLGVGPGTGELFF	TGTGCCAGCAGCTTAGGTGTGGGGCCTGGTACCGGGGAGCTGTTTTTT
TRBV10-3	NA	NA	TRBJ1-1	CASGGLGANTEAFF	TGTGCCAGCGGGGGCCTGGGCGCGAACACTGAAGCTTTCTTT
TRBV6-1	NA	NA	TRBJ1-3	CASSYFEGRSSGNTIYF	TGTGCCAGCAGTTACTTCGAAGGCAGGAGCTCTGGAAACACCATATATTTT
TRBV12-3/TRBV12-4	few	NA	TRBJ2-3	CASSSPLVSPDTQYF	TGTGCCAGCAGTTCCCCGTTAGTATCTCCAGATACGCAGTATTTT
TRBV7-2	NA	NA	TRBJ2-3	CASSPQRRGADTQYF	TGTGCCAGCAGCCCACAGCGTAGGGGGGCGGATACGCAGTATTTT
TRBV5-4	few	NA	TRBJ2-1	CASTDIQSGEQFF	TGTGCCAGCACCGATATACAGTCCGGTGAGCAGTTCTTC
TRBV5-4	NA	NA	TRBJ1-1	CASSLGHTSSNTEAFF	TGTGCCAGCAGCTTGGGACACACGAGTTCAAACACTGAAGCTTTCTTT
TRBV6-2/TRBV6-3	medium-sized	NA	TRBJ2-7	CASSYYAGDTYEQYF	TGTGCCAGCAGTTACTATGCAGGGGATACCTACGAGCAGTACTTC
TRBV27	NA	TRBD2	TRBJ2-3	CASSSGLAGGPDTQYF	TGTGCCAGCAGTTCGGGACTAGCGGGGGGGCCAGATACGCAGTATTTT
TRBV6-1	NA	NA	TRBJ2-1	CASSEDYNEQFF	TGTGCCAGCAGTGAAGACTACAATGAGCAGTTCTTC
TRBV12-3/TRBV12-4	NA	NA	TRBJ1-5	CASSDRGVNQPQQF	TGTGCCAGCAGCGACAGAGGGGTCAATCAGCCCCAGCAATTT
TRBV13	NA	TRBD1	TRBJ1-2	CASSQPGTGVANGYTF	TGTGCCAGCAGCCAACCCGGGACAGGGGTGGCGAATGGCTACACCTTC
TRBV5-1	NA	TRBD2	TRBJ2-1	CASGIKVLAGINEQFF	TGCGCCAGCGGCATAAAAGTACTAGCGGGGATCAATGAGCAGTTCTTC
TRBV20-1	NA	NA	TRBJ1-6	CSARDAAKYNSPLHF	TGCAGTGCTAGAGATGCGGCAAAGTATAATTCACCCCTCCACTTT
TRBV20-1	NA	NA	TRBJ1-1	CSARTPNTEAFF	TGCAGTGCTAGAACCCCGAACACTGAAGCTTTCTTT
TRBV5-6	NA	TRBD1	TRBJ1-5	CASSAGTAGPQHF	TGTGCCAGCAGCGCCGGGACAGCAGGGCCCCAGCATTTT
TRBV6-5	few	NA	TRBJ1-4	CASSRTATNEKLFF	TGTGCCAGCAGCCGGACGGCAACTAATGAAAAACTGTTTTTT
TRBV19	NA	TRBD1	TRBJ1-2	CASSTRDRGYGYTF	TGTGCCAGTAGTACCCGGGACAGGGGCTATGGCTACACCTTC
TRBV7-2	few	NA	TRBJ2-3	CASSFPAQVATQYF	TGTGCCAGCAGCTTCCCTGCGCAGGTTGCGACGCAGTATTTT
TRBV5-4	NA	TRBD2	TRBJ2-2	CASSPGGGGTGELFF	TGTGCCAGCAGCCCCGGCGGCGGGGGAACGGGGGAGCTGTTTTTT
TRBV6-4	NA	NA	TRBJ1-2	CASRGTGYGYTF	TGTGCCAGCCGTGGGACGGGATATGGCTACACCTTC
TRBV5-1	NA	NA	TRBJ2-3	CASSLAGDLTDTQYF	TGCGCCAGCAGCTTGGCAGGGGATCTCACAGATACGCAGTATTTT
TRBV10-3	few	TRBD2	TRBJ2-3	CAISPGTTNTDTQYF	TGTGCCATCAGCCCAGGGACTACAAACACAGATACGCAGTATTTT
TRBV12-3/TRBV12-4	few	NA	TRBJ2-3	CASSLSGTQYF	TGTGCCAGCAGTTTATCGGGTACGCAGTATTTT
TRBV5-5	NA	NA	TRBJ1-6	CASSTRTGDDLPLHF	TGTGCCAGCAGCACGCGTACAGGCGACGATTTACCCCTCCACTTT
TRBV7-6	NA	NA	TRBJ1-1	CASSPLTARGIYTEAFF	TGTGCCAGCAGCCCTCTTACCGCTCGGGGGATTTACACTGAAGCTTTCTTT
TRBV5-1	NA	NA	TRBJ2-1	CASRGGGSQFF	TGCGCCAGCAGGGGCGGAGGGTCCCAGTTCTTC
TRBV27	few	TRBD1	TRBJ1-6	CASSPRTGLNNSPLHF	TGTGCCAGCAGTCCGAGGACAGGGCTTAATAATTCACCCCTCCACTTT